This T cell receptor (beta chain) was sequenced during a study of technical replicates of blood from a few donors. This table comes from immunoSEQ multiplex PCR, and its TCRdb copy is limited to in-frame clones, with some not included. The data hold over 75,000 clones, with 95% to 98% observed a single time. The ends were cut back, 3 bases at V and 5 bases at J, with 23 bases in the middle. CDR1 is SGHNT and CDR2 is YENEEA in the germline V gene. CDR3 length: 17 amino acids. The sequence was collected from a human donor in good health. The sample consisted of T cells isolated from PBMCs. The V gene is TRBV11-3, the J gene TRBJ2-7; possibly TRBD1 for D (7 bases). CDR3 in amino acids: CASSFAGRAGGWNEQYF. CDR3 DNA sequence: TGTGCCAGCAGCTTTGCCGGACGGGCAGGGGGGTGGAACGAGCAGTACTTC.